This TCR beta chain stems from a study of OX40 agonist ivuxolimab in advanced cancers. The wider study: In three patients, partial responses were observed, one with hepatocellular carcinoma and two with cutaneous melanoma.

Comment on this clone: Its antigen remains unknown.

TCRdb's table, derived via immunoSEQ multiplex PCR, lists solely in-frame clones and lacks some. The sample contains tens of thousands of clones, 90% of which appear only once. The length of the CDR3 is 16 residues. V was clipped by 4 bases and J by 2 bases; unmatched bases: 7. Germline V CDR1 and CDR2: LGHNA, YNFKEQ. Points from the study as a whole: More expanded clones were found, on average, in CD8+ than in CD4+ T cells. Relatively little clonal expansion, among the lowest observed, appeared in partial responders at 0.1-3.0 mg/kg.

This sequence originates from an adult with an advanced solid tumor such as melanoma, head and neck, liver or kidney cancer. The chain employs TRBV4-2 and TRBJ2-2; 7 bases fit TRBD2. Sample: CD4+ or CD8+ T cells sorted from blood, taken in a trial of the OX40 agonist ivuxolimab. The CDR3 sequence is CASSLQSGGNTGELFF. CDR3 nucleotide sequence: TGTGCCAGCAGCCTACAGTCGGGGGGAAACACCGGGGAGCTGTTTTTT.